A single sample gave rise to the 27 T cell receptor beta chains below, sequenced in a study of cytomegalovirus exposure and HLA in healthy donors. PCR was performed using 60 Vbeta and 13 Jbeta primers. Sequencing was performed with immunoSEQ multiplex PCR; in TCRdb, only in-frame clones are kept and a portion is missing. The data contain about 150,000 clones, around 80% of them seen just once; the ten biggest clones take up approximately 13%. Sequencing was done on a sample of PBMCs. These receptor sequences come from a man aged 35 to 55 in good health and CMV-seropositive.

The chain uses TRBV7-2 and TRBJ1-2; 7 nucleotides align to TRBD1. Germline V gene sequence: CDR1 SGHTA, CDR2 FQGNSA. The CDR3 is 15 amino acids. Trimming at V came to 5 bases and at J to 2 bases, leaving 8 bases not matched to a gene. CDR3 sequence: CASSAQPGGNYGYTF. CDR3 DNA sequence: TGTGCCAGCAGCGCCCAACCAGGGGGGAACTATGGCTACACCTTC.

The rearrangement links TRBV28 to TRBJ2-4, with a weak D call TRBD1 (5 bases). This CDR3 region has 17 residues. The V end lost 5 bases, the J end lost 0 bases, and 17 bases lay between the germline ends. The germline V gene has CDR1 MDHEN and CDR2 SYDVKM. The CDR3 region has the DNA TGTGCCAGCAGTCCCCTCTCGACAGTTTTAGCCAAAAACATTCAGTACTTC. This sequence encodes CASSPLSTVLAKNIQYF.

This sequence joins TRBV27 and TRBJ1-2; TRBD1 matches at 7 bases. The CDR3 contains 13 residues. Germline lookup yields CDR1 MNHEY and CDR2 SMNVEV (reference sequence). Trimming at V came to 6 bases and at J to 4 bases, leaving 5 bases not matched to a gene. CDR3: CASSSDRAYGYTF. CDR3 DNA: TGTGCCAGCAGCTCAGACAGGGCCTATGGCTACACCTTC.

CDR3 sequence (DNA): TGTGCCAGCAGTGAAACGACAGCAGCCTACGAGCAGTACTTC. This sequence encodes CASSETTAAYEQYF. The J gene is TRBJ2-7, the V gene TRBV6-1, with D possibly matching TRBD1 (5 bases). Germline assignment: CDR1 MNHNS and CDR2 SASEGT. V was cut by 2 bases and J by 2 bases, with 10 bases left in between. This CDR3 has 14 residues.

DNA for the CDR3: TGTGCCAGCAGTTCGGCCGGACAGGGGTCTAATTCACCCCTCCACTTT. Translating it yields CASSSAGQGSNSPLHF. The chain employs TRBV6-6 and TRBJ1-6; the match to TRBD1 covers 9 bases. The V and J ends lost 4 bases and 6 bases, in that order; junction bases with no gene match: 7. This CDR3 has 16 amino acids. Looked up from germline, CDR1 is MNHNY and CDR2 is SVGAGI (reference sequence).

The V call is TRBV18, the J call TRBJ2-3, with D perhaps matching TRBD1 (6 bases). Germline V gene lookup returns CDR1 KGHSH and CDR2 LQKENI. The V end was cut by 2 bases, the J end by 3 bases, with 9 bases between. CDR3 size: 14 residues. The CDR3 coding sequence is TGTGCCAGCTCACCAACACAGGGAACAGATACGCAGTATTTT. Protein product: CASSPTQGTDTQYF.

V is TRBV28 and J is TRBJ1-2; tentative D call: TRBD1 (6 bases). The CDR3 length is 15 residues. Germline V gives CDR1 MDHEN, CDR2 SYDVKM. Trimming cost V 6 bases and J 3 bases, with 17 bases left between them. The CDR3 coding sequence is TGTGCCAGCAGCCTCCCCGGACAGTCACACTATGGCTACACCTTC. Its protein product is CASSLPGQSHYGYTF.

The rearrangement joins TRBV6-5 to TRBJ2-7, with 7 bases identical to TRBD2. This CDR3 is 14 amino acids long. V shed 2 bases and J 5 bases; nucleotides not matched to a gene: 6. Germline V lookup: CDR1 MNHEY, CDR2 SVGAGI. CDR3 DNA: TGTGCCAGCAGTTACGGGAGGGCCAAGGACGAGCAGTACTTC. It yields the protein CASSYGRAKDEQYF.

The chain couples TRBV10-3 to TRBJ2-5; possibly TRBD1 for D (5 bases). V lost 3 bases and J 1 base, leaving 15 bases between the germline ends. This CDR3 has 16 amino acids. The germline gives CDR1 ENHRY, CDR2 SYGVKD. CDR3 in amino acids: CAISDSKTVSQETQYF. CDR3 DNA sequence: TGTGCCATCAGTGACTCGAAGACAGTGAGCCAAGAGACCCAGTACTTC.

This chain joins TRBV30 and TRBJ2-1; D remains unclear. The CDR3 totals 14 residues. Germline CDR1 reads GTSNPN; CDR2 reads SVGIG (reference sequence). V shed 2 bases and J shed 9 bases, with 17 bases lying between them. Here the CDR3 reads CAWSQTVEGGEQFF. CDR3 nucleotides: TGTGCCTGGAGTCAAACGGTTGAAGGCGGTGAGCAGTTCTTC.

This clone was detected only once. The chain links TRBV7-2 to TRBJ2-3, with a tentative D call TRBD2 (5 bases). Between the trimmed V and J ends, which lost 4 bases and 0 bases, there was a span of 14 bases. Germline lookup yields CDR1 SGHTA and CDR2 FQGNSA. The CDR3 covers 16 residues. CDR3 residues: CASSSHLSGSTDTQYF. The CDR3 DNA follows: TGTGCCAGCAGCTCCCACCTAAGCGGAAGCACAGATACGCAGTATTTT. Looking up the rest from reference TRBV7-2 and TRBJ2-3 gives the full variable domain: GAGVSQSPSNKVTEKGKDVELRCDPISGHTALYWYRQSLGQGLEFLIYFQGNSAPDKSGLPSDRFSAERTGGSVSTLTIQRTQQEDSAVYLCASSSHLSGSTDTQYFGPGTRLTVL.

This chain uses TRBV7-8 with TRBJ1-2; D is unresolved. Deletions cut 1 base from V and 2 bases from J, with 5 bases between. The length of the CDR3 is 13 residues. Germline V gene sequence: CDR1 SGHVS, CDR2 FQNEAQ. CDR3 sequence reads: CASSLEQNYGYTF. The CDR3, as DNA: TGTGCCAGCAGCTTAGAACAGAACTATGGCTACACCTTC.

J is TRBJ2-2 and V is TRBV2, with 7 bases identical to TRBD1. From germline, CDR1 is SNHLY and CDR2 FYNNEI. After removal of 6 bases from V and 2 bases from J, the junction contained 6 bases not matched to a gene. This CDR3 has 15 amino acids. The DNA of the CDR3 is TGTGCCAGCAGGGGACAGTCCAGTAACACCGGGGAGCTGTTTTTT. This encodes CASRGQSSNTGELFF.

CDR3 bases: TGTGCCAGCAGTTTAAGATGGGACAGGACCTATGGCTACACCTTC. The encoded protein is CASSLRWDRTYGYTF. The V gene is TRBV27, the J gene TRBJ1-2, with 8 positions matching TRBD1. CDR3 length: 15 residues. Trimming took 2 bases from V and 4 from J; bases not matched to a gene: 6. The germline CDR1 and CDR2 sequences are MNHEY and SMNVEV (reference sequence).

This clone is a singleton in its sample. V and J are TRBV6-1 and TRBJ2-7, with TRBD2 as a possible D gene (5 bases). CDR3 size: 15 residues. Germline V gives CDR1 MNHNS, CDR2 SASEGT. V was trimmed by 1 base and J by 0 bases, leaving 10 bases between them. In DNA form, the CDR3 reads TGTGCCAGCAGTGAAGGAGTAGCGAGCTCCTACGAGCAGTACTTC. This gives the protein CASSEGVASSYEQYF.

V gene TRBV6-1 combines with J gene TRBJ1-2; 7 bases are a match to TRBD1. J lost 2 bases, V lost 4 bases, and 13 bases had no gene match. Germline CDR1 reads MNHNS; CDR2 reads SASEGT. The CDR3 spans 17 residues. The CDR3 loop is CASSAGGLQRQNYGYTF. The CDR3 DNA reads TGTGCCAGCAGTGCAGGGGGTTTACAGAGACAAAACTATGGCTACACCTTC.

V is TRBV19 and J is TRBJ2-7, with 7 positions matching TRBD2. The germline CDR1 and CDR2 sequences are LNHDA and SQIVND (reference sequence). J was trimmed by 6 bases and V by 3 bases; bases with no gene match: 14. This CDR3 region has 16 residues. The DNA for the CDR3 is TGTGCCAGTAGTATTGGGACTGGCGGGAGAGAGGCCGAGCAGTACTTC. Protein sequence: CASSIGTGGREAEQYF.

This clone was found a few times. J is TRBJ2-5 and V is TRBV18, with TRBD1 as a possible D gene (6 bases). CDR1 is KGHSH, CDR2 LQKENI, per germline. This CDR3 is built from 15 residues. The germline V and J ends were trimmed by 2 bases and 1 base, with 11 bases remaining between them. CDR3 in DNA: TGTGCCAGCTCACCAAACCAGGGGAGCCAAGAGACCCAGTACTTC. Protein product: CASSPNQGSQETQYF.

This clone has more than one count but fewer than ten. The chain is built from TRBV6-6 and TRBJ2-1; tentatively, D is TRBD1 (5 bases). Trimming removed 5 bases at V and 5 bases at J, with 16 bases between. The CDR3 has 15 amino acids. The germline gives CDR1 MNHNY, CDR2 SVGAGI (reference sequence). CDR3: CASSGSGNPNNEQFF. DNA for the CDR3: TGTGCCAGCAGTGGGTCAGGGAACCCCAACAATGAGCAGTTCTTC.

This clone was counted only a few times. It is unclear where the CDR3 begins or ends on the DNA, so no DNA is shown, and the CDR3 is as TCRdb lists it. The rearrangement joins TRBV1 to TRBJ2-7; TRBD2 is taken as the D call from the table, unchecked against the DNA. TRBV1 represents a pseudogene. A total of 15 residues make up the CDR3, ends included. The CDR3 region is CTSSQVGGGSREQYF.

The chain links TRBV30 to TRBJ2-7; 7 bases match TRBD1. Germline CDR1 reads GTSNPN; CDR2 reads SVGIG (reference sequence). This CDR3 region has 11 residues. DNA for the CDR3: TGTGCGGCAGGGGGATCCTACGAGCAGTACTTC. Translated: CAAGGSYEQYF.

V is TRBV2 and J is TRBJ2-1; no clear D gene. Trimming pared 10 bases from V and 0 bases from J, leaving 10 bases between. Per the germline V gene, CDR1 is SNHLY and CDR2 is FYNNEI. This CDR3 comprises 13 residues. The CDR3 DNA reads TGTGCCAACTCTGTGAGCTCCTACAATGAGCAGTTCTTC. It translates to CANSVSSYNEQFF.

The CDR3 reads CASSETAGGPTYEQYF. For the CDR3, the DNA is TGTGCCAGCAGTGAGACAGCGGGAGGTCCAACCTACGAGCAGTACTTC. The rearrangement joins TRBV6-1 to TRBJ2-7; TRBD2 matches 9 bases. The CDR3 sequence is 16 residues long. Trimming cost V 3 bases and J 2 bases; bases outside gene matches: 8. Germline-derived CDR1 and CDR2 are MNHNS and SASEGT.

The rearrangement joins TRBV5-1 to TRBJ2-3; 7 bases match TRBD2. J gave up 0 bases and V 4 bases, and 8 bases lay outside the gene matches. CDR1 and CDR2 from the germline V gene are SGHRS and YFSETQ. The CDR3 is made up of 16 amino acids. Here the CDR3 reads CASSPPISGSTDTQYF. The CDR3 DNA reads as TGCGCCAGCAGCCCGCCTATTAGCGGGAGCACAGATACGCAGTATTTT. The full variable domain, its missing parts supplied by reference TRBV5-1 and TRBJ2-3, is KAGVTQTPRYLIKTRGQQVTLSCSPISGHRSVSWYQQTPGQGLQFLFEYFSETQRNKGNFPGRFSGRQFSNSRSEMNVSTLELGDSALYLCASSPPISGSTDTQYFGPGTRLTVL.

V usage is TRBV15 and J usage is TRBJ2-5; D might be TRBD2 (7 bases). V lost 1 base and J 5 bases, leaving 11 bases between the germline ends. This CDR3 comprises 14 residues. Germline V gene lookup returns CDR1 LNHNV and CDR2 YYDKDF (reference sequence). CDR3 in amino acids: CATSRGGRGETQYF. CDR3 DNA: TGTGCCACCAGCAGAGGGGGGCGGGGGGAGACCCAGTACTTC.

The DNA of the CDR3 is TGTGCCAGCAGCGTAGGGACAGGGGGTGAAAAACTGTTTTTT. This encodes CASSVGTGGEKLFF. V and J are TRBV9 and TRBJ1-4, with 10 bases that match TRBD1. The V gene's germline CDR1 is SGDLS and CDR2 YYNGEE. After removal of 0 bases from V and 7 bases from J, the junction contained 0 bases not matched to a gene. The CDR3 consists of 14 residues.

The chain recombines TRBV27 with TRBJ2-2; 12 nucleotides line up with TRBD2. The CDR3 is 16 amino acids. Losses at the gene ends were 5 bases for V and 3 bases for J; bases not matched to a gene: 4. The germline CDR1 and CDR2 sequences are MNHEY and SMNVEV (reference sequence). The CDR3 region is CASSTSGRPYTGELFF. CDR3 sequence (DNA): TGTGCCAGCAGTACTAGCGGGAGGCCTTACACCGGGGAGCTGTTTTTT.